This TCR beta chain came from a study of T cell responses to AZD1222 COVID-19 vaccine. This clone was seen a few times. The CDR3 has 15 amino acids. V was trimmed by 3 bases and J by 0 bases, leaving 8 bases between them. CDR1 and CDR2 from the germline V gene are KGHSH and LQKENI. Clones were sequenced by immunoSEQ multiplex PCR, and TCRdb holds only the in-frame ones, with some missing. The repertoire holds 100,000 to 120,000 clones, with nearly 90% as singletons. The clonotype was recovered from an adult in good health. The V call is TRBV18, the J call TRBJ2-2, with D possibly being TRBD2 (5 bases). Specimen: peripheral blood, collected on day 0 of AZD1222 vaccination. DNA of the CDR3: TGTGCCAGCTCACCTGCTAGCCCGAACACCGGGGAGCTGTTTTTT. The encoded protein is CASSPASPNTGELFF. Drawing the rest from reference TRBV18 and TRBJ2-2, the complete variable domain is NAGVMQNPRHLVRRRGQEARLRCSPMKGHSHVYWYRQLPEEGLKFMVYLQKENIIDESGMPKERFSAEFPKEGPSILRIQQVVRGDSAAYFCASSPASPNTGELFFGEGSRLTVL.